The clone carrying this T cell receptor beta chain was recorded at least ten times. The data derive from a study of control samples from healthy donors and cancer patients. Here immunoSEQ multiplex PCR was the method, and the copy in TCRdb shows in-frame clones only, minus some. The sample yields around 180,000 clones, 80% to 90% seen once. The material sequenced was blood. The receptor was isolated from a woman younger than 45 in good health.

This CDR3 is CASSPPLESGELFF. The CDR3 coding sequence is TGTGCCAGCAGTCCCCCTCTAGAGTCCGGGGAGCTGTTTTTT. The J gene is TRBJ2-2, the V gene TRBV28; no clear D gene. The CDR3 covers 14 residues. CDR1 and CDR2 from the germline V gene are MDHEN and SYDVKM. V lost 5 bases and J lost 6, with 13 bases in between.